The 27 T cell receptor beta chains in this list originate from one sample, sequenced in a study of cytomegalovirus exposure and HLA in healthy donors (TCRdb year 2017). The library was obtained by the immunoSEQ multiplex PCR assay. Not all clones reach the TCRdb copy of this immuneACCESS table, which keeps in-frame sequences only. Checked studies attribute under half of the gap to unresolved V genes and leave the rest unexplained. The table for this sample lists about 150,000 clones; 70% to 90% of them were counted only once. The top ten constitute about 3% of the sample. Specimen: PBMCs. These receptors were collected from a woman aged 18-29 years in good health and CMV-seropositive.

The chain carries TRBV19 and TRBJ1-1; 8 positions match TRBD1. The CDR3 spans 14 residues. Germline V gene sequence: CDR1 LNHDA, CDR2 SQIVND (reference sequence). J gave up 4 bases and V 3 bases, and 4 bases lay outside the gene matches. The CDR3 sequence is CASSIGTGSTEAFF. DNA for the CDR3: TGTGCCAGTAGTATTGGGACAGGTTCCACTGAAGCTTTCTTT. The full variable domain, completed using reference TRBV19 and TRBJ1-1, is DGGITQSPKYLFRKEGQNVTLSCEQNLNHDAMYWYRQDPGQGLRLIYYSQIVNDFQKGDIAEGYSVSREKKESFPLTVTSAQKNPTAFYLCASSIGTGSTEAFFGQGTRLTVV.

This clone was observed a single time. The V and J genes are TRBV11-2 and TRBJ2-7; 7 bases align to TRBD1. Germline trimming cut 3 bases from V and 2 bases from J; bases unmatched to any gene: 4. CDR1 and CDR2 (germline): SGHAT, FQNNGV. CDR3 length equals 14 residues. The CDR3 loop is CASSFRDSTYEQYF. Here the CDR3 DNA reads TGTGCCAGCAGCTTTCGGGACAGTACCTACGAGCAGTACTTC.

This clone was counted a few times. The V gene is TRBV6-5, the J gene TRBJ2-3; 10 nucleotides match TRBD1. The ends lost 2 bases at V and 4 bases at J; junction bases unmatched: 0. Germline V CDR1 and CDR2: MNHEY, SVGAGI. CDR3 size: 14 residues. The CDR3 loop is CASSYGTGADTQYF. CDR3 nucleotide sequence: TGTGCCAGCAGTTACGGGACAGGGGCAGATACGCAGTATTTT.

V usage is TRBV28 and J usage is TRBJ1-4; D might be TRBD1 (5 bases). CDR1 and CDR2 from the germline V gene are MDHEN and SYDVKM. This CDR3 has 13 residues. Trimming pared 4 bases from V and 8 bases from J, leaving 11 bases between. The DNA for the CDR3 is TGTGCCAGCAGTTCCAGGGTGGAAGAAAAACTGTTTTTT. Translating gives CASSSRVEEKLFF.

This clone was detected only once. This chain connects TRBV25-1 to TRBJ2-7; D is uncertain. V lost 1 base, J lost 3 bases, and 4 bases lay in between. Germline V CDR1 and CDR2: MGHDK, SYGVNS. The CDR3 is 12 amino acids. The CDR3 DNA reads TGTGCCAGCAGTGAATCCAGCTACGAGCAGTACTTC. Residues: CASSESSYEQYF.

The CDR3 DNA reads as TGTGCCAGCAGCGTAGGGCCCGAACGGGGTCCTACCTACGAGCAGTACTTC. It specifies CASSVGPERGPTYEQYF. The gene calls are TRBV9 and TRBJ2-7, with D perhaps matching TRBD2 (5 bases). Germline V lookup: CDR1 SGDLS, CDR2 YYNGEE. The CDR3 contains 17 residues. Trimming shortened V by 0 bases and J by 2 bases, and 18 bases separated the two germline ends.

The chain employs TRBV7-9 and TRBJ2-7; D gene ambiguous. There are 14 residues in the CDR3. V lost 2 bases, J lost 2 bases, and 10 bases lay in between. CDR1 SEHNR and CDR2 FQNEAQ come from the germline V gene (reference sequence). CDR3 residues: CASSLQTEPYEQYF. The DNA of the CDR3 is TGTGCCAGCAGCTTACAGACTGAGCCCTACGAGCAGTACTTC. The complete variable domain, with remaining parts taken from reference TRBV7-9 and TRBJ2-7, reads DTGVSQNPRHKITKRGQNVTFRCDPISEHNRLYWYRQTLGQGPEFLTYFQNEAQLEKSRLLSDRFSAERPKGSFSTLEIQRTEQGDSAMYLCASSLQTEPYEQYFGPGTRLTVT.

The chain has TRBV27 and TRBJ2-3; TRBD2 agrees at 11 bases. Losses at the gene ends were 3 bases for V and 5 bases for J; bases not matched to a gene: 10. This CDR3 is built from 17 residues. The germline V gene has CDR1 MNHEY and CDR2 SMNVEV (reference sequence). CDR3 amino acids: CASSFWVAGGPKDTQYF. CDR3 sequence (DNA): TGTGCCAGCAGTTTCTGGGTAGCGGGAGGGCCAAAAGATACGCAGTATTTT.

This chain links TRBV5-1 with TRBJ2-2; D possibly corresponds to TRBD1 (6 bases). The germline V gene has CDR1 SGHRS and CDR2 YFSETQ. V shed 3 bases and J shed 2 bases, with 14 bases lying between them. The length of the CDR3 is 16 residues. CDR3 DNA sequence: TGCGCCAGCAGCTCAACTCAGGGGCAAAACACCGGGGAGCTGTTTTTT. It is translated as CASSSTQGQNTGELFF.

The chain is built from TRBV27 and TRBJ2-7; 8 positions match TRBD2. This CDR3 is built from 17 residues. Germline loops: CDR1 MNHEY, CDR2 SMNVEV (reference sequence). With 5 bases clipped from V and 6 bases from J, the junction kept 18 bases outside the gene matches. Here the CDR3 DNA reads TGTGCCAGCAGTGCTAGAACCGGGACTAGATGGGTTGGCGAGCAGTACTTC. Amino acids: CASSARTGTRWVGEQYF.

The gene calls are TRBV29-1 and TRBJ2-7; D is unresolved. Germline CDR1 SQVTM, CDR2 ANQGSEA. Trimming took 5 bases from V and 2 from J, leaving 7 bases between them. CDR3 length: 11 residues. The CDR3 region is CSVRGTYEQYF. The CDR3 DNA is TGCAGCGTTCGCGGAACCTACGAGCAGTACTTC.

Points on this clone: At the DNA level, this CDR3 is encoded by other sequences in the same sample as well. CDR3 sequence reads: CASSYSGQGKGEQYF. CDR3 in DNA: TGTGCCAGCAGTTACTCGGGACAGGGGAAGGGCGAGCAGTACTTC. This chain links TRBV6-5 with TRBJ2-7, with TRBD1 matching 10 bases. This CDR3 comprises 15 residues. The germline gives CDR1 MNHEY, CDR2 SVGAGI. Trimming removed 0 bases from V and 6 bases from J; junction bases left unmatched: 5.

V usage is TRBV11-3 and J usage is TRBJ2-2, with D maybe TRBD2 (6 bases). This CDR3 has 13 amino acids. The germline V gene encodes CDR1 SGHNT and CDR2 YENEEA. V was cut by 5 bases and J by 7 bases, with 11 bases left in between. The CDR3 is CASSHSSVGELFF. In nucleotides, the CDR3 is TGTGCCAGCAGCCACTCTAGCGTCGGGGAGCTGTTTTTT.

V and J are TRBV4-3 and TRBJ1-2; unclear D gene. This CDR3 has 15 amino acids. Germline CDR1 and CDR2: LGHNA and YSLEER. The germline V and J ends were trimmed by 0 bases and 7 bases, with 15 bases remaining between them. In nucleotides, the CDR3 is TGCGCCAGCAGCCAAGATTACGCCCCCGAGCTTGGCTACACCTTC. Protein sequence: CASSQDYAPELGYTF.

The chain is built from TRBV5-4 and TRBJ2-7; D is perhaps TRBD2 (5 bases). CDR1 and CDR2 (germline): SGHNT, YYREEE (reference sequence). The V and J ends lost 2 bases and 1 base respectively, with 7 bases between them. The CDR3 contains 13 residues. DNA of the CDR3: TGTGCCAGCAGCTTCCGGGGATCCTACGAGCAGTACTTC. Translating it yields CASSFRGSYEQYF.

The chain has TRBV11-3 and TRBJ2-1; D gene uncertain. CDR1 SGHNT and CDR2 YENEEA come from the germline V gene. V was cut by 1 base and J by 9 bases, with 10 bases left in between. The CDR3 totals 13 residues. CDR3 in DNA: TGTGCCAGCAGCTTAGGTTCCCAGCGTGAGCAGTTCTTC. Protein: CASSLGSQREQFF.

J is TRBJ1-1 and V is TRBV4-2; the match to TRBD1 covers 8 bases. The V and J ends lost 4 bases and 3 bases, in that order; junction bases with no gene match: 13. Germline V gene sequence: CDR1 LGHNA, CDR2 YNFKEQ. The CDR3 runs 17 residues. Written as DNA, the CDR3 is TGTGCCAGCAGCCGGGGGTCCCCGACAGGGGTCTACACTGAAGCTTTCTTT. This encodes CASSRGSPTGVYTEAFF.

The chain links TRBV5-1 to TRBJ2-1; 11 bases are shared with TRBD2. This CDR3 contains 15 residues. V shed 0 bases, J shed 9 bases, and the junction held 5 bases outside the gene matches. The germline gives CDR1 SGHRS, CDR2 YFSETQ. The CDR3 loop reads CASSLELAGVVEQFF. CDR3 nucleotides: TGCGCCAGCAGCTTGGAACTAGCGGGAGTGGTTGAGCAGTTCTTC.

CDR3 in DNA: TGTGCTAGTGGTTTGAGCGGGAGGGATGAGCAGTTCTTC. It yields the protein CASGLSGRDEQFF. This rearrangement joins TRBV12-5 to TRBJ2-1; 10 positions match TRBD2. V shed 2 bases, J shed 8 bases, and the junction held 0 bases outside the gene matches. Germline V gene lookup returns CDR1 LGHNT and CDR2 FRNRAP. This CDR3 has 13 amino acids.

J is TRBJ1-5 and V is TRBV6-1; possible D gene TRBD1, 6 bases. Germline assignment: CDR1 MNHNS and CDR2 SASEGT. The CDR3 sequence is 13 residues long. Trimming removed 6 bases at V and 9 bases at J, with 15 bases between. CDR3 sequence (DNA): TGTGCCAGCAGGGACAGTTCAGAAAGGCCCCAGCATTTT. It is translated as CASRDSSERPQHF.

V is TRBV10-1 and J is TRBJ2-7, with a tentative D call TRBD2 (7 bases). The germline CDR1 and CDR2 sequences are WNHNN and SYGVQD (reference sequence). CDR3 length equals 19 residues. V gave up 0 bases and J gave up 4 bases, with 25 bases separating them. CDR3 DNA sequence: TGCGCCAGCAGTGAGTCCCAGGCCAAGGGGGGGCCACCACTTTACGAGCAGTACTTC. It translates to CASSESQAKGGPPLYEQYF.

V usage is TRBV6-1 and J usage is TRBJ2-1, with D perhaps matching TRBD2 (6 bases). From germline, CDR1 is MNHNS and CDR2 SASEGT. Trimming left V 2 bases short and J 0 bases short, with 23 bases between. The CDR3 has 20 residues. In DNA, the CDR3 is TGTGCCAGCAGTGAATGGACGAGAAGTCAGCGGGTGAGCTCCTACAATGAGCAGTTCTTC. Translation: CASSEWTRSQRVSSYNEQFF.

The rearrangement joins TRBV4-1 to TRBJ2-2; D is uncertain. The CDR3 consists of 14 residues. CDR1 and CDR2 from the germline V gene are MGHRA and YSYEKL. The V end lost 3 bases, the J end lost 4 bases, and 9 bases lay between the germline ends. The CDR3 nucleotides read TGCGCCAGCAGCCACCGATCCGGCACCGGGGAGCTGTTTTTT. Protein sequence: CASSHRSGTGELFF.

This chain joins TRBV19 and TRBJ2-3; D uncertain. Germline CDR1 is LNHDA and CDR2 is SQIVND (reference sequence). V was shortened by 1 base and J by 2 bases, with 7 bases between the two germline ends. The CDR3 sequence is 14 residues long. CDR3 amino acids: CASSIAGPTDTQYF. In nucleotides, the CDR3 is TGTGCCAGTAGTATAGCGGGTCCCACAGATACGCAGTATTTT.

The chain employs TRBV11-2 and TRBJ2-7; 7 bases are shared with TRBD1. J gave up 7 bases and V 1 base, and 10 bases lay outside the gene matches. Germline loops: CDR1 SGHAT, CDR2 FQNNGV. The CDR3 is 15 amino acids. DNA for the CDR3: TGTGCCAGCAGCTTAGGACAGGGAGCGCGGTTTGAGCAGTACTTC. This sequence encodes CASSLGQGARFEQYF.

The rearrangement uses TRBV2 and TRBJ1-1; D not certain. This CDR3 is built from 11 residues. Germline assignment: CDR1 SNHLY and CDR2 FYNNEI. V was cut by 7 bases and J by 3 bases, with 6 bases left in between. In DNA, the CDR3 is TGTGCCAGCAAACTATACACTGAAGCTTTCTTT. Its protein product is CASKLYTEAFF.

This chain uses TRBV13 with TRBJ2-7; 9 nucleotides align to TRBD2. The germline gives CDR1 PRHDT, CDR2 FYEKMQ (reference sequence). This CDR3 comprises 17 residues. Unmatched junction bases numbered 12, after V lost 2 bases and J lost 4 bases. CDR3 DNA: TGTGCCAGCAGCTTAAATTTCGGGGGTCTAGCGGGGTACGAGCAGTACTTC. It yields the protein CASSLNFGGLAGYEQYF.